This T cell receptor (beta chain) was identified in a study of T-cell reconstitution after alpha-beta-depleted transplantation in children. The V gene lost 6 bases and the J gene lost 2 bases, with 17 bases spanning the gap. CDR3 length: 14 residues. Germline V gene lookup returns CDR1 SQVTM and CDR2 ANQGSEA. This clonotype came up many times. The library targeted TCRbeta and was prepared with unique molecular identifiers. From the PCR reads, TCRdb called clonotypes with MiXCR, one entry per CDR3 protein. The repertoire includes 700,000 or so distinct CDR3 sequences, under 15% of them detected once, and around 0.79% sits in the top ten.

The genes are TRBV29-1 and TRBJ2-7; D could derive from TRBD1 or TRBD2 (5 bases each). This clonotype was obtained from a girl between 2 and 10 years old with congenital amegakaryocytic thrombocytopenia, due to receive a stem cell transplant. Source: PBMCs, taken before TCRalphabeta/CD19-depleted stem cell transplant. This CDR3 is CSVALTDYPYEQYF. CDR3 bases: TGCAGCGTCGCTTTGACAGACTATCCCTACGAGCAGTACTTC.